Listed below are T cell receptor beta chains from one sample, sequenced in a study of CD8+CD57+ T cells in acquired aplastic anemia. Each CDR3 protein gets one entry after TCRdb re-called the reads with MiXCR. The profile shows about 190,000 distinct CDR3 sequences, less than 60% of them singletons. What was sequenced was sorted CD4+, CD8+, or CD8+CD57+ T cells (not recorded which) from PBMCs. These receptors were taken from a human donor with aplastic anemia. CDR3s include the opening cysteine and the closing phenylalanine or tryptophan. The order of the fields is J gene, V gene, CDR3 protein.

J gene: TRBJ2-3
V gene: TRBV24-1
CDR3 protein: CATSDGGTDTQYF

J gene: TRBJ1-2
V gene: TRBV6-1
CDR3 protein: CASRHLGMSYTF

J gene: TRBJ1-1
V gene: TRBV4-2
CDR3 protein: CASSQDPGPKGTEAFF

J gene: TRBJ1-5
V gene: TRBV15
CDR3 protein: CATSSGHGNQPQHF

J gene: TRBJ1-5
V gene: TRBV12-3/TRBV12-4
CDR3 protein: CASSGGTGGFGNQPQHF

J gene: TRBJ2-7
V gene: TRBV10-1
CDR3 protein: CASSDGGTSVYEQYF

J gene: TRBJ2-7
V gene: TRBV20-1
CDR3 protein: CSAPRGGSYEQYF

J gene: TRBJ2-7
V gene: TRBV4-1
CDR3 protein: CASSQDRAGGPIEQYF

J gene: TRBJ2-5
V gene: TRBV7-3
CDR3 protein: CASSLGHGETQYF

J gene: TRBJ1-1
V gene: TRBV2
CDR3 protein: CASSVSTKDTEAFF

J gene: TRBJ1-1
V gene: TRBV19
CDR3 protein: CASSIVAGEGAEAFF

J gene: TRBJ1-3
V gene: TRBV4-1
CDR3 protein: CASSQGTGGNTIYF

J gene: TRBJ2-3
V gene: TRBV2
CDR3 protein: CASSHRGGLTTDTQYF

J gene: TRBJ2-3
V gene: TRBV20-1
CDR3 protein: CSAVKDRENTDTQYF

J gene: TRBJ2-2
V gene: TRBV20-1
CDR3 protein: CSASPGAGFRTGELFF

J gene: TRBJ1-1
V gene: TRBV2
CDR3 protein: CASLGEGNTEAFF

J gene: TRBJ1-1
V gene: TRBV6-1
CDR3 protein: CASSPSWSLFGAFF

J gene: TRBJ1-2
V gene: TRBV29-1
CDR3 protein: CSAAERNYGYTF

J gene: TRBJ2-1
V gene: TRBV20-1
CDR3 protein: CSAREPEGQFF

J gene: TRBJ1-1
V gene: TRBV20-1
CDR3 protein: CSAQAGGGGTEAFF

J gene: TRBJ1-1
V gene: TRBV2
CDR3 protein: CASSLVSSQNTEAFF

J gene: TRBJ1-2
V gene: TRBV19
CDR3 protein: CASLWTGTYGYTF

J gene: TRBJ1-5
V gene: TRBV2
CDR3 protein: CASSPLDRANQPQHF

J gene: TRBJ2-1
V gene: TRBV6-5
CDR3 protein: CASSYGTGNEQFF

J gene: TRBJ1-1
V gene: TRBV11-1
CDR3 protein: CASSFDRAGNTEAFF